These 28 T cell receptor beta chains came from one sample sequenced in a study of shared clonotypes between healthy human individuals. Assay: immunoSEQ multiplex PCR; the TCRdb copy retains only in-frame clones and omits some. In the table there are about 2.4 million clones, 93% of which are singletons. Specimen: naive CD4+ T cells from PBMCs. Subset defined: CD45RA+ positively selected. These receptors originate from a man younger than 35 in good health. Some clones in this sample may be carry-over from other donors' samples.

This chain uses TRBV2 with TRBJ1-2; D gene uncertain. Trimming stripped 4 bases from V and 6 bases from J, with 12 bases between. Looked up from germline, CDR1 is SNHLY and CDR2 is FYNNEI. The CDR3 consists of 13 residues. CDR3 in DNA: TGTGCCAGCAGTGCGGGCAGATCGAATGGCTACACCTTC. This sequence encodes CASSAGRSNGYTF.

The CDR3 DNA is TGTGCCACCAGCAGAGACCACGGAGGAGCCTACGAGCAGTACTTC. Translated: CATSRDHGGAYEQYF. The chain carries TRBV15 and TRBJ2-7; D perhaps matches TRBD2 (5 bases). V lost 0 bases and J 2 bases, leaving 11 bases between the germline ends. The germline V gene encodes CDR1 LNHNV and CDR2 YYDKDF (reference sequence). The CDR3 loop spans 15 amino acids.

The chain uses TRBV6-1 and TRBJ1-4, with TRBD1 as a possible D gene (5 bases). This CDR3 region has 14 residues. V lost 5 bases and J lost 7, with 14 bases in between. Germline-derived CDR1 and CDR2 are MNHNS and SASEGT. CDR3 DNA: TGTGCCAGCAGTCTCGAGGGGACGTTTGAAAAACTGTTTTTT. Translating it yields CASSLEGTFEKLFF.

The V gene is TRBV6-4, the J gene TRBJ2-7; D tentatively reads TRBD1 or TRBD2 (6 bases each). The CDR3 has 13 amino acids. The V gene lost 8 bases and the J gene lost 3 bases, with 14 bases spanning the gap. CDR1 is MRHNA, CDR2 SNTAGT, per germline. Written as DNA, the CDR3 is TGTGCCAGCGGCGGGACACACTACTACGAGCAGTACTTC. Translated, it gives CASGGTHYYEQYF.

This chain connects TRBV27 to TRBJ1-1; D is unclear. Trimming removed 5 bases from V and 3 bases from J, with 7 bases in between. CDR3 size: 12 residues. Germline CDR1 and CDR2: MNHEY and SMNVEV (reference sequence). The CDR3 region has the DNA TGTGCCAGCAGTGCGCATGACACTGAAGCTTTCTTT. Protein sequence: CASSAHDTEAFF.

The rearrangement uses TRBV28 and TRBJ1-1; D not certain. The germline V and J ends were trimmed by 2 bases and 1 base, with 8 bases remaining between them. CDR1 is MDHEN, CDR2 SYDVKM, per germline. The CDR3 spans 14 residues. This CDR3 reads CASSLPRENTEAFF. The CDR3 coding sequence is TGTGCCAGCAGTTTACCTAGAGAGAACACTGAAGCTTTCTTT. Filled out from reference TRBV28 and TRBJ1-1, the complete variable domain reads DVKVTQSSRYLVKRTGEKVFLECVQDMDHENMFWYRQDPGLGLRLIYFSYDVKMKEKGDIPEGYSVSREKKERFSLILESASTNQTSMYLCASSLPRENTEAFFGQGTRLTVV.

The chain combines TRBV5-4 with TRBJ1-3, with D possibly being TRBD1 (5 bases). This CDR3 spans 15 amino acids. Trimming cost V 0 bases and J 0 bases, with 7 bases left between them. Germline CDR1 and CDR2: SGHNT and YYREEE (reference sequence). CDR3 in DNA: TGTGCCAGCAGCTTGGGGACAAGCTCTGGAAACACCATATATTTT. Translated, it gives CASSLGTSSGNTIYF.

Details on this clone: Other DNA sequences within the sample encode an identical CDR3. The CDR3 DNA follows: TGTGCCAGCAGCTTAGGCCGGCAGGCCAACTATGGCTACACCTTC. Its translation: CASSLGRQANYGYTF. V usage is TRBV13 and J usage is TRBJ1-2; D call uncertain. Germline V gives CDR1 PRHDT, CDR2 FYEKMQ (reference sequence). The CDR3 covers 15 residues. With 0 bases removed from V and 2 bases from J, the gap between germline ends came to 10 bases.

The genes are TRBV5-1 and TRBJ2-7; D ambiguous. This CDR3 spans 14 amino acids. Trimming removed 4 bases at V and 2 bases at J, with 13 bases between. CDR1 SGHRS and CDR2 YFSETQ come from the germline V gene. Here the CDR3 DNA reads TGCGCCAGCAGCCGGATTGACCCTGCCTACGAGCAGTACTTC. This encodes CASSRIDPAYEQYF.

A remark on this clone: The same CDR3 can be traced to other DNA sequences in this sample. The chain links TRBV12-5 to TRBJ2-3, with 7 bases that match TRBD2. This CDR3 has 14 residues. The germline CDR1 and CDR2 sequences are LGHNT and FRNRAP. The ends lost 2 bases at V and 1 base at J; junction bases unmatched: 0. This chain's CDR3 is CASGLTSGTDTQYF. For the CDR3, the DNA is TGTGCTAGTGGTTTGACTAGCGGCACAGATACGCAGTATTTT. Full variable domain (remainder filled in from reference TRBV12-5 and TRBJ2-3): DARVTQTPRHKVTEMGQEVTMRCQPILGHNTVFWYRQTMMQGLELLAYFRNRAPLDDSGMPKDRFSAEMPDATLATLKIQPSEPRDSAVYFCASGLTSGTDTQYFGPGTRLTVL.

The V gene is TRBV27, the J gene TRBJ1-1; D gene uncertain. This CDR3 comprises 13 residues. V was clipped by 6 bases and J by 1 base, with 9 bases between them. Looked up from germline, CDR1 is MNHEY and CDR2 is SMNVEV (reference sequence). CDR3 in amino acids: CASRTVGNTEAFF. Written as DNA, the CDR3 is TGTGCCAGCAGAACGGTAGGGAACACTGAAGCTTTCTTT.

The J gene is TRBJ1-2, the V gene TRBV28; maybe TRBD1 (5 bases). Trimming stripped 6 bases from V and 7 bases from J, with 15 bases between. Germline V lookup: CDR1 MDHEN, CDR2 SYDVKM. The CDR3 consists of 13 residues. The CDR3 nucleotides are TGTGCCAGCAGACGGGGACCGCCCTCTGGCTACACCTTC. The encoded protein is CASRRGPPSGYTF.

Remarks on this clone: Other DNA sequences in the sample encode the same CDR3. The chain has TRBV27 and TRBJ2-6; D is ambiguous. The CDR3 contains 13 residues. V gave up 5 bases and J gave up 3 bases, with 5 bases separating them. CDR1 MNHEY and CDR2 SMNVEV come from the germline V gene (reference sequence). This chain's CDR3 is CASSRSGANVLTF. Here the CDR3 DNA reads TGTGCCAGCAGTAGGAGTGGGGCCAACGTCCTGACTTTC.

The chain couples TRBV25-1 to TRBJ2-2, with 13 bases lining up with TRBD2. Germline V lookup: CDR1 MGHDK, CDR2 SYGVNS. The length of the CDR3 is 15 residues. Trimming removed 5 bases from V and 9 bases from J; junction bases left unmatched: 6. CDR3 protein: CASSPPGTSGRELFF. CDR3 DNA: TGTGCCAGCAGTCCACCCGGGACTAGCGGGAGGGAGCTGTTTTTT. Supplemented by reference TRBV25-1 and TRBJ2-2, the full variable domain reads EADIYQTPRYLVIGTGKKITLECSQTMGHDKMYWYQQDPGMELHLIHYSYGVNSTEKGDLSSESTVSRIRTEHFPLTLESARPSHTSQYLCASSPPGTSGRELFFGEGSRLTVL.

CDR3 sequence reads: CASSLIYAREDNEQFF. The CDR3 DNA sequence: TGCGCCAGCAGCCTGATTTATGCCAGAGAGGATAATGAGCAGTTCTTC. The V and J genes are TRBV5-1 and TRBJ2-1; D uncertain. The length of the CDR3 is 16 residues. From germline, CDR1 is SGHRS and CDR2 YFSETQ. The V end lost 4 bases, the J end lost 7 bases, and 21 bases lay between the germline ends.

The J gene is TRBJ2-1, the V gene TRBV19; D not resolved. The length of the CDR3 is 16 residues. CDR1 is LNHDA and CDR2 is SQIVND in the germline V gene (reference sequence). V was shortened by 7 bases and J by 7 bases, with 23 bases between the two germline ends. This CDR3 is CASTFGTETQPNEQFF. In DNA, the CDR3 is TGTGCCAGTACCTTCGGAACCGAGACTCAACCAAATGAGCAGTTCTTC.

DNA of the CDR3: TGTGCCAGCAGTGCCCTAGCGGGCCCCCACAGGGAGCAGTTCTTC. Its protein is CASSALAGPHREQFF. The chain employs TRBV6-4 and TRBJ2-1; 8 bases agree with TRBD2. V was pared by 4 bases and J by 10 bases, with 12 bases of the junction left unmatched. There are 15 residues in the CDR3. From germline, CDR1 is MRHNA and CDR2 SNTAGT.

The chain couples TRBV2 to TRBJ2-3; D is ambiguous. Germline CDR1 SNHLY, CDR2 FYNNEI. Trimming removed 6 bases at V and 5 bases at J, with 12 bases between. CDR3 length: 13 amino acids. In DNA form, the CDR3 reads TGTGCCAGCAGCCCCGCCTTGGGAGATACGCAGTATTTT. Translation: CASSPALGDTQYF. Full variable domain (missing parts from reference TRBV2 and TRBJ2-3): EPEVTQTPSHQVTQMGQEVILRCVPISNHLYFYWYRQILGQKVEFLVSFYNNEISEKSEIFDDQFSVERPDGSNFTLKIRSTKLEDSAMYFCASSPALGDTQYFGPGTRLTVL.

This rearrangement joins TRBV6-1 to TRBJ2-1; tentative D call: TRBD2 (6 bases). The CDR3 totals 16 residues. Germline V gives CDR1 MNHNS, CDR2 SASEGT. The germline V and J ends were trimmed by 4 bases and 2 bases, with 15 bases remaining between them. CDR3 sequence reads: CASSAGTPSPYNEQFF. Written as DNA, the CDR3 is TGTGCCAGCAGTGCCGGGACTCCAAGCCCCTACAATGAGCAGTTCTTC.

This sequence joins TRBV19 and TRBJ1-5, with a tentative D call TRBD1 (5 bases). Between the trimmed V and J ends, which lost 7 bases and 6 bases, there was a span of 19 bases. The germline V gene encodes CDR1 LNHDA and CDR2 SQIVND (reference sequence). The length of the CDR3 is 15 residues. The chain's CDR3 is CASTRDGGSGQPQHF. DNA for the CDR3: TGTGCCAGTACCCGAGACGGGGGGTCGGGTCAGCCCCAGCATTTT. The full variable domain, completed using reference TRBV19 and TRBJ1-5, is DGGITQSPKYLFRKEGQNVTLSCEQNLNHDAMYWYRQDPGQGLRLIYYSQIVNDFQKGDIAEGYSVSREKKESFPLTVTSAQKNPTAFYLCASTRDGGSGQPQHFGDGTRLSIL.

The chain is built from TRBV5-1 and TRBJ2-2; 11 bases are shared with TRBD1. CDR3 size: 15 residues. Germline CDR1 SGHRS, CDR2 YFSETQ. V gave up 4 bases and J gave up 7 bases; unmatched junction bases: 6. The CDR3 loop is CASSVGTGGGGELFF. In DNA form, the CDR3 reads TGCGCCAGCAGCGTCGGGACAGGGGGTGGCGGGGAGCTGTTTTTT.

The V gene is TRBV6-1, the J gene TRBJ2-7; D is possibly TRBD1 or TRBD2 (6 bases each). Germline V lookup: CDR1 MNHNS, CDR2 SASEGT. The CDR3 runs 13 residues. V shed 6 bases and J shed 2 bases, with 11 bases lying between them. CDR3 region: CASRVGGTYEQYF. CDR3 coding DNA: TGTGCCAGCAGGGTAGGGGGGACCTACGAGCAGTACTTC.

This clone was seen a few times. The gene calls are TRBV6-6 and TRBJ2-7, with D uncertain. The CDR3 length is 14 residues. Germline-derived CDR1 and CDR2 are MNHNY and SVGAGI (reference sequence). Trimming stripped 4 bases from V and 3 bases from J, with 13 bases between. The CDR3: CASSSVNLFYEQYF. The CDR3 coding sequence is TGTGCCAGCAGTTCCGTCAACCTCTTCTACGAGCAGTACTTC.

J is TRBJ2-1 and V is TRBV7-9; 8 bases are shared with TRBD2. V gave up 6 bases and J gave up 0 bases; unmatched junction bases: 7. CDR1 is SEHNR and CDR2 is FQNEAQ in the germline V gene (reference sequence). The CDR3 is 16 amino acids. For the CDR3, the DNA is TGTGCCAGCAGGGGGCTAGCGGGCACCTCCTACAATGAGCAGTTCTTC. It is translated as CASRGLAGTSYNEQFF. The full variable domain, with the rest looked up from reference TRBV7-9 and TRBJ2-1, is DTGVSQNPRHKITKRGQNVTFRCDPISEHNRLYWYRQTLGQGPEFLTYFQNEAQLEKSRLLSDRFSAERPKGSFSTLEIQRTEQGDSAMYLCASRGLAGTSYNEQFFGPGTRLTVL.

In its sample, this clone was seen many times. The V gene is TRBV5-4, the J gene TRBJ2-7; 8 bases map to TRBD1. The germline V gene encodes CDR1 SGHNT and CDR2 YYREEE (reference sequence). CDR3 size: 15 residues. The junction had 7 bases not matched to a gene; V was cut back by 4 bases and J by 1 base. Here the CDR3 reads CASSQGRTGSYEQYF. The CDR3 DNA reads TGTGCCAGCAGCCAGGGAAGGACAGGGTCCTACGAGCAGTACTTC.

V and J are TRBV15 and TRBJ2-1; 7 positions agree with TRBD2. Losses at the gene ends were 5 bases for V and 0 bases for J; bases not matched to a gene: 4. The CDR3 is 15 amino acids. CDR1 and CDR2 from the germline V gene are LNHNV and YYDKDF (reference sequence). The CDR3 region has the DNA TGTGCCACCAGCGGAGGCGGGAGCTCCTACAATGAGCAGTTCTTC. Protein product: CATSGGGSSYNEQFF.

This chain joins TRBV7-8 and TRBJ2-1; a weak D match, TRBD2 (7 bases). The germline CDR1 and CDR2 sequences are SGHVS and FQNEAQ. Between the trimmed V and J ends, which lost 1 base and 7 bases, there was a span of 14 bases. This CDR3 comprises 15 residues. The CDR3, as DNA: TGTGCCAGCAGCTTAGAAGCGAGGGGGGGGAATGAGCAGTTCTTC. Its protein product is CASSLEARGGNEQFF. Combining the CDR3 with reference TRBV7-8 and TRBJ2-1 gives the whole variable domain GAGVSQSPRYKVAKRGQDVALRCDPISGHVSLFWYQQALGQGPEFLTYFQNEAQLDKSGLPSDRFFAERPEGSVSTLKIQRTQQEDSAVYLCASSLEARGGNEQFFGPGTRLTVL.

V gene TRBV11-1 combines with J gene TRBJ2-2; TRBD2 agrees at 12 bases. The V gene end was trimmed by 4 bases and the J gene end by 4 bases; junction bases not matched to a gene: 7. Germline loops: CDR1 SGHAT, CDR2 FQDESV (reference sequence). This CDR3 has 17 residues. The CDR3 coding sequence is TGTGCCAGCAGCTCGACTAGCGGGAGACTTGCCACCGGGGAGCTGTTTTTT. Residues: CASSSTSGRLATGELFF.